This T cell receptor (beta chain) was found in a study of Graves' ophthalmopathy and Graves' hyperthyroidism. The CDR3 consists of 14 residues. Between the trimmed V and J ends, which lost 5 bases and 7 bases, there was a span of 12 bases. Germline assignment: CDR1 SNHLY and CDR2 FYNNEI. This clonotype was detected only a few times. For repertoire sequencing, the TCR beta CDR3 regions were amplified from RNA transcripts. First-round RT-PCR relied on HTBI primers, and a second-round multiplex PCR came next. TCRdb re-called the multiplex PCR reads through MiXCR, storing one row per CDR3 protein. The profile shows about 420,000 distinct CDR3 sequences, over 20% of them singletons.

V is TRBV2 and J is TRBJ1-6; D unclear. Sequencing was performed on peripheral blood. The sequence was obtained from a woman aged 18-29 years with stable Graves' hyperthyroidism. CDR3 nucleotides: TGTGCCAGCAGTTTCAAAATTATAAATTCACCCCTCCACTTT. It translates to CASSFKIINSPLHF.